What follows are 10 T cell receptor beta chains derived from one specimen sequenced in a study of neurological immune-mediated disorders. From the 5' RACE reads, TCRdb called clonotypes with MiXCR, one entry per CDR3 protein. The sample consists of roughly 65,000 distinct CDR3 sequences, approximately 5.1% of them appearing once. Sequencing was performed on PBMCs. These receptors originate from a human donor with multiple sclerosis. The donor label of this sample is uncertain.

This clonotype was seen at least ten times. The J gene is TRBJ1-6, the V gene TRBV4-1, with no clear D. Per the germline V gene, CDR1 is MGHRA and CDR2 is YSYEKL. This CDR3 spans 15 amino acids. The germline V and J ends were trimmed by 1 base and 8 bases, with 12 bases remaining between them. The CDR3 is CASSQVPETHSPLHF. The CDR3 bases are TGCGCCAGCAGCCAAGTCCCAGAAACCCATTCACCCCTCCACTTT.

The sample holds many counts of this clonotype. The CDR3 DNA is TGCAGCGCTAGCATGAACACTGAAGCTTTCTTT. Amino acids: CSASMNTEAFF. The chain links TRBV29-1 to TRBJ1-1; D not resolved. The CDR3 totals 11 residues. V was cut by 7 bases and J by 0 bases, with 6 bases left in between. CDR1 is SQVTM, CDR2 ANQGSEA, per germline.

The gene calls are TRBV6-6 and TRBJ1-1; D gene unclear. Trimming left V 2 bases short and J 7 bases short, with 2 bases between. The CDR3 loop spans 10 amino acids. Germline CDR1 and CDR2: MNHNY and SVGAGI (reference sequence). CDR3 sequence (DNA): TGTGCCAGCAGTTACGGTGAAGCTTTCTTT. Translating gives CASSYGEAFF.

This clonotype was counted many times. The chain links TRBV5-1 to TRBJ1-5, with 8 bases lining up with TRBD1. CDR3 length: 14 amino acids. Germline lookup yields CDR1 SGHRS and CDR2 YFSETQ. After removal of 3 bases from V and 4 bases from J, the junction contained 3 bases not matched to a gene. Here the CDR3 reads CASSSGTGNQPQHF. The CDR3 DNA reads TGCGCCAGCAGCTCCGGGACAGGTAATCAGCCCCAGCATTTT.

This clonotype was detected ten times or more. The V gene is TRBV20-1, the J gene TRBJ1-2; D call uncertain. This CDR3 is built from 13 residues. The V gene's germline CDR1 is DFQATT and CDR2 SNEGSKA (reference sequence). Trimming removed 2 bases at V and 4 bases at J, with 11 bases between. The CDR3 region has the DNA TGCAGTGCTAGATCTCCCTTCGCCTATGGCTACACCTTC. Translation gives CSARSPFAYGYTF.

This clonotype appeared many times. V gene TRBV29-1 combines with J gene TRBJ2-5; D call uncertain. The CDR3 consists of 13 residues. Germline CDR1 is SQVTM and CDR2 is ANQGSEA. V shed 4 bases and J shed 5 bases, with 14 bases lying between them. The CDR3 loop is CSVVRSARETQYF. As DNA, the CDR3 is TGCAGCGTTGTTAGGTCCGCGCGCGAGACCCAGTACTTC.

The sample holds many counts of this clonotype. The chain is built from TRBV5-1 and TRBJ2-2; the match to TRBD1 covers 11 bases. The trim removed 3 bases at V and 4 bases at J, leaving 5 bases unmatched. The CDR3 totals 16 residues. CDR1 is SGHRS, CDR2 YFSETQ, per germline. The CDR3 region has the DNA TGCGCCAGCAGCTGGTCCGGGACAGGGGGCACCGGGGAGCTGTTTTTT. Amino acids: CASSWSGTGGTGELFF.

This clonotype was recorded many times. In DNA form, the CDR3 reads TGTGCCAGCAGCTTCGCGAGGGAGACCCAGTACTTC. Protein: CASSFARETQYF. The gene calls are TRBV7-6 and TRBJ2-5; D gene uncertain. The CDR3 extends over 12 amino acids. Germline assignment: CDR1 SGHVS and CDR2 FNYEAQ. V lost 3 bases and J 5 bases, leaving 7 bases between the germline ends.

This clonotype was seen ten or more times. The J gene is TRBJ2-1, the V gene TRBV5-1; 13 nucleotides line up with TRBD2. CDR1 and CDR2 from the germline V gene are SGHRS and YFSETQ. Trimming at V came to 4 bases and at J to 9 bases, leaving 7 bases not matched to a gene. The CDR3 spans 15 residues. CDR3 region: CASSQPGLAGSEQFF. The CDR3 DNA reads as TGCGCCAGCAGCCAGCCGGGACTAGCGGGAAGTGAGCAGTTCTTC.

This clonotype was counted ten times or more. V is TRBV7-9 and J is TRBJ1-3; D not certain. Germline assignment: CDR1 SEHNR and CDR2 FQNEAQ (reference sequence). V was trimmed by 2 bases and J by 0 bases, leaving 11 bases between them. This CDR3 contains 16 residues. The CDR3 is CASSLRRGTSGNTIYF. CDR3 DNA: TGTGCCAGCAGCTTAAGACGGGGAACCTCTGGAAACACCATATATTTT.